The clone carrying this TCR beta chain was detected only once. The antigen is not known. PCR employed 60 Vbeta and 13 Jbeta primers. Clones were read by immunoSEQ multiplex PCR, and TCRdb kept only the in-frame ones, dropping some. The table has about 160,000 clones, around 90% seen once. The data stem from a study of cytomegalovirus exposure and HLA in healthy donors. The wider study: Around 89 million unique TCRs from HLA-typed donors made up an early data release.

The germline gives CDR1 ENHRY, CDR2 SYGVKD. The CDR3 has 14 amino acids. V was pared by 10 bases and J by 3 bases, with 16 bases between. Overall study results and limits: Three chains tied to CMV proved CMV antigen-specific in vitro. Reportedly, HLA-A and HLA-B alleles of most subjects were accurately predicted from TCR beta.

The rearrangement uses TRBV10-3 and TRBJ1-5, with D possibly being TRBD1 (6 bases). The sample comprised PBMCs. This clonotype was sampled from a woman aged 25 to 45 in good health and CMV-seronegative. The CDR3 DNA follows: TGTGCCAGCGCACCGGGACAACCCAATCAGCCCCAGCATTTT. Its protein is CASAPGQPNQPQHF.